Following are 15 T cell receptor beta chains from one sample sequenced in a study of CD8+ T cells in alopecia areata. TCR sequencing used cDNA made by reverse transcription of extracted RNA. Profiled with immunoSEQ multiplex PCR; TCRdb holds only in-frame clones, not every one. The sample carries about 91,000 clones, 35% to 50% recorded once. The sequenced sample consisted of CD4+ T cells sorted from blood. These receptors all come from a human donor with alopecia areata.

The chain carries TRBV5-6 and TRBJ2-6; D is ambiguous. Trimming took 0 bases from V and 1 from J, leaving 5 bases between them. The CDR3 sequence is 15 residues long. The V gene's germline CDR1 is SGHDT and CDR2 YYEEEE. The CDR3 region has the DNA TGTGCCAGCAGCTTGGGGGTATCTGGGGCCAACGTCCTGACTTTC. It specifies CASSLGVSGANVLTF.

The CDR3 loop reads CAWSPTSGFYNEQFF. CDR3 nucleotides: TGTGCCTGGAGTCCGACTAGCGGGTTCTACAATGAGCAGTTCTTC. The gene calls are TRBV30 and TRBJ2-1; 10 bases are a match to TRBD2. The CDR3 covers 15 residues. V gave up 2 bases and J gave up 3 bases; unmatched junction bases: 4. Germline CDR1 GTSNPN, CDR2 SVGIG (reference sequence).

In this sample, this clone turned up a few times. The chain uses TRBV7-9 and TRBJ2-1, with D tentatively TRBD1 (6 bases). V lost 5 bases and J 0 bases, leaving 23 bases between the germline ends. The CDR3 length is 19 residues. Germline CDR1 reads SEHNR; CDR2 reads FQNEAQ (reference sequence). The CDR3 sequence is CASSPSITGSRFSYNEQFF. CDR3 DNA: TGTGCCAGCAGCCCGTCCATCACAGGGTCGCGGTTCTCCTACAATGAGCAGTTCTTC. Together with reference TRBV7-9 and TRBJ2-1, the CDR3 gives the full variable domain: DTGVSQNPRHKITKRGQNVTFRCDPISEHNRLYWYRQTLGQGPEFLTYFQNEAQLEKSRLLSDRFSAERPKGSFSTLEIQRTEQGDSAMYLCASSPSITGSRFSYNEQFFGPGTRLTVL.

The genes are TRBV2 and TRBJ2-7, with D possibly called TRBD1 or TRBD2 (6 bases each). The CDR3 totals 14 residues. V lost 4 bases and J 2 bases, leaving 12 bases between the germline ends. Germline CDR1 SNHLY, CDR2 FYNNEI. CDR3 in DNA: TGTGCCAGCAGTGCTTACAGGGAGGCCTACGAGCAGTACTTC. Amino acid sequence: CASSAYREAYEQYF.

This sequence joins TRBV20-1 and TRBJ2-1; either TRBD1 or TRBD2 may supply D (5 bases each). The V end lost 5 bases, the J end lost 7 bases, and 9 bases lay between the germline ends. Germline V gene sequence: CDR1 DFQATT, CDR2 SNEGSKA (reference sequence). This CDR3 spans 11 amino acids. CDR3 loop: CSALEGNEQFF. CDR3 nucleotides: TGCAGTGCTCTAGAGGGGAATGAGCAGTTCTTC.

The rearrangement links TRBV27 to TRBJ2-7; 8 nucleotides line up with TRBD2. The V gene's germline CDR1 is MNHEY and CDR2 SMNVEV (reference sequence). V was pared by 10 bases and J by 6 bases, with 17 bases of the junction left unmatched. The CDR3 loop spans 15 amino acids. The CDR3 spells CATKRESGAGSEQYF. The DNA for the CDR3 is TGTGCCACCAAGCGGGAGTCTGGGGCAGGATCCGAGCAGTACTTC.

CDR3 amino acids: CAWSVLGFTGELFF. CDR3 in DNA: TGTGCCTGGAGTGTACTGGGGTTCACCGGGGAGCTGTTTTTT. The genes are TRBV30 and TRBJ2-2; D is unresolved. Germline lookup yields CDR1 GTSNPN and CDR2 SVGIG (reference sequence). The CDR3 covers 14 residues. The V and J ends lost 0 bases and 4 bases respectively, with 9 bases between them.

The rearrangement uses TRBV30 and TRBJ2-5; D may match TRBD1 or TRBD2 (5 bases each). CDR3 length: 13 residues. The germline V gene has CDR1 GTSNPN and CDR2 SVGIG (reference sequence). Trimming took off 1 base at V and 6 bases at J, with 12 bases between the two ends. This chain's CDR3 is CAWSGGSGKTQYF. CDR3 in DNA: TGTGCCTGGAGTGGGGGGTCAGGAAAGACCCAGTACTTC. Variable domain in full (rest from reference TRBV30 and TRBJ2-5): SQTIHQWPATLVQPVGSPLSLECTVEGTSNPNLYWYRQAAGRGLQLLFYSVGIGQISSEVPQNLSASRPQDRQFILSSKKLLLSDSGFYLCAWSGGSGKTQYFGPGTRLLVL.

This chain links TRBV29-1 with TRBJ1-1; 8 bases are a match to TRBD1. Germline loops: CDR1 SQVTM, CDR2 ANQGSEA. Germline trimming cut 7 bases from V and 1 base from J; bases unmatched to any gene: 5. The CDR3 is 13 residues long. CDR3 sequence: CSGRGQGNTEAFF. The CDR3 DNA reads TGCAGCGGACGAGGACAGGGGAACACTGAAGCTTTCTTT.

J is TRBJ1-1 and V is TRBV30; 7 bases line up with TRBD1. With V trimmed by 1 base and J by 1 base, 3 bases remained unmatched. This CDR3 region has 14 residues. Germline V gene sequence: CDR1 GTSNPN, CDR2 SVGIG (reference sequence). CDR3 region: CAWSAGQANTEAFF. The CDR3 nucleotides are TGTGCCTGGAGTGCCGGACAGGCGAACACTGAAGCTTTCTTT.

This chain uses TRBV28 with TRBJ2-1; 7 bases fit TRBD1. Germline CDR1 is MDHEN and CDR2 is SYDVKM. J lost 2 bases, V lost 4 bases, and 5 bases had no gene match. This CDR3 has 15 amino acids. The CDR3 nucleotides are TGTGCCAGCAGTTCGACAGGGATAGCCTACAATGAGCAGTTCTTC. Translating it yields CASSSTGIAYNEQFF.

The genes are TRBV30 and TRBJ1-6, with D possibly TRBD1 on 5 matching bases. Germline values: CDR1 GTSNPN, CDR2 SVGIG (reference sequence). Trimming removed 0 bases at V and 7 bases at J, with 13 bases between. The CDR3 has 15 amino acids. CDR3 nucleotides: TGTGCCTGGAGTGTACGTCAGGGACGCAATTCACCCCTCCACTTT. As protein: CAWSVRQGRNSPLHF.

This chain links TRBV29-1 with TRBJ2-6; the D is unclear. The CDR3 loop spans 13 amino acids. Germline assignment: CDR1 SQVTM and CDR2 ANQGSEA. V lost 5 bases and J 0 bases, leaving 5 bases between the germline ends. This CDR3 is CSVFVSGANVLTF. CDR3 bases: TGCAGCGTTTTCGTCTCTGGGGCCAACGTCCTGACTTTC.

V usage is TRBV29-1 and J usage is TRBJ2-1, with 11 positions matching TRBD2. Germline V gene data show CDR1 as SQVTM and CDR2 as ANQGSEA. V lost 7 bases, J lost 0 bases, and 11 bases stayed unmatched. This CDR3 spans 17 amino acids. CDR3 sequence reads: CSARTVTSGNSYNEQFF. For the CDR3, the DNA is TGCAGCGCTCGGACGGTGACTAGCGGGAACTCCTACAATGAGCAGTTCTTC.

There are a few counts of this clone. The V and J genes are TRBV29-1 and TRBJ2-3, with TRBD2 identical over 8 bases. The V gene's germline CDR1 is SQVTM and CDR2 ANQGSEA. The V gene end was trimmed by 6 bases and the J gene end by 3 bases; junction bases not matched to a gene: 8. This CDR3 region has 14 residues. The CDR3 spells CSVRGAGVTDTQYF. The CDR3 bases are TGCAGCGTCAGGGGAGCGGGGGTAACAGATACGCAGTATTTT.